Presented here are 10 T cell receptor beta chains from one specimen sequenced in a study of blood T cell repertoires in COVID-19. Here immunoSEQ multiplex PCR was the method, and the copy in TCRdb shows in-frame clones only, minus some. The sample comprises hundreds of thousands of clones, 90% of which are singletons, and roughly 2.5% rests with the top ten. The source material was PBMCs or T cells enriched from blood (not recorded which). The receptors shown here come from a man between 60 and 70 years old who had recovered from COVID-19.

CDR3: CAISAGSSGNTIYF. The DNA for the CDR3 is TGTGCCATCAGTGCGGGGAGCTCTGGAAACACCATATATTTT. The chain couples TRBV10-3 to TRBJ1-3; unclear D gene. The ends were cut back, 4 bases at V and 0 bases at J, with 7 bases in the middle. The germline V gene encodes CDR1 ENHRY and CDR2 SYGVKD. There are 14 residues in the CDR3.

The chain links TRBV19 to TRBJ1-4; D may be TRBD1 (5 bases). Germline CDR1 LNHDA, CDR2 SQIVND (reference sequence). The V end lost 6 bases, the J end lost 0 bases, and 11 bases lay between the germline ends. The CDR3 runs to 15 residues. CDR3 loop: CASRRDRATNEKLFF. The CDR3 DNA is TGTGCCAGTAGGCGTGACAGAGCAACTAATGAAAAACTGTTTTTT.

This chain connects TRBV7-2 to TRBJ1-6; 7 bases fit TRBD1. The CDR3 length is 14 residues. V dropped 4 bases and J dropped 13; count of bases not matched to a gene: 10. Germline CDR1 and CDR2: SGHTA and FQGNSA. In DNA, the CDR3 is TGTGCCAGCAGCTCCCGACAGGGTAACTGGCCCCTCCACTTT. Amino acids: CASSSRQGNWPLHF.

This chain uses TRBV27 with TRBJ1-4, with 7 bases fitting TRBD1. The CDR3 has 13 amino acids. V lost 8 bases, J lost 9 bases, and 9 bases stayed unmatched. Germline CDR1 and CDR2: MNHEY and SMNVEV (reference sequence). DNA of the CDR3: TGTGCCAGCTCGACCCCAGGGGGTAAAAAACTGTTTTTT. Protein sequence: CASSTPGGKKLFF.

The gene calls are TRBV9 and TRBJ2-7; D possibly corresponds to TRBD1 (9 bases). Trimming removed 4 bases at V and 3 bases at J, with 17 bases between. CDR1 is SGDLS and CDR2 is YYNGEE in the germline V gene. The CDR3 extends over 15 amino acids. The CDR3, as DNA: TGTGCCAGCAGCCACGGGGGGGGACAGGGCTACGAGCAGTACTTC. Its translation: CASSHGGGQGYEQYF.

The J gene is TRBJ2-5, the V gene TRBV5-1; D not certain. Germline V lookup: CDR1 SGHRS, CDR2 YFSETQ. The CDR3 spans 14 residues. Trimming stripped 1 base from V and 2 bases from J, with 9 bases between. CDR3 sequence reads: CASSLMESQETQYF. The CDR3 DNA reads as TGCGCCAGCAGCTTGATGGAGTCGCAAGAGACCCAGTACTTC.

CDR3 sequence (DNA): TGCGCCAGCAGCCAAGAGTTTGTTGGGGGAGGTGGCTACACCTTC. It is translated as CASSQEFVGGGGYTF. J is TRBJ1-2 and V is TRBV4-1, with D tentatively TRBD1 (5 bases). Trimming took 0 bases from V and 7 from J, leaving 15 bases between them. The CDR3 consists of 15 residues. The germline V gene encodes CDR1 MGHRA and CDR2 YSYEKL.

This chain joins TRBV12-3 or TRBV12-4 and TRBJ1-6; no firm D call. The CDR3 is 11 amino acids. The ends were cut back, 4 bases at V and 14 bases at J, with 9 bases in the middle. In DNA, the CDR3 is TGTGCCAGCAGTTCCACATCATCCCTCCACTTT. This sequence encodes CASSSTSSLHF.

The chain carries TRBV11-3 and TRBJ1-5; D is undetermined. The germline V gene has CDR1 SGHNT and CDR2 YENEEA. There are 15 residues in the CDR3. Trimming took 4 bases from V and 0 from J, leaving 10 bases between them. CDR3: CASSCHLYSNQPQHF. In nucleotides, the CDR3 is TGTGCCAGCAGCTGCCACTTATATAGCAATCAGCCCCAGCATTTT.

The chain links TRBV7-2 to TRBJ2-7; 8 bases match TRBD2. The CDR3 sequence is 18 residues long. Germline CDR1 SGHTA, CDR2 FQGNSA. After removal of 1 base from V and 5 bases from J, the junction contained 16 bases not matched to a gene. Written as DNA, the CDR3 is TGTGCCAGCAGCTTAGTAACGTTTGCGGGGGGCAGGTTCGACGAGCAGTACTTC. Residues: CASSLVTFAGGRFDEQYF.